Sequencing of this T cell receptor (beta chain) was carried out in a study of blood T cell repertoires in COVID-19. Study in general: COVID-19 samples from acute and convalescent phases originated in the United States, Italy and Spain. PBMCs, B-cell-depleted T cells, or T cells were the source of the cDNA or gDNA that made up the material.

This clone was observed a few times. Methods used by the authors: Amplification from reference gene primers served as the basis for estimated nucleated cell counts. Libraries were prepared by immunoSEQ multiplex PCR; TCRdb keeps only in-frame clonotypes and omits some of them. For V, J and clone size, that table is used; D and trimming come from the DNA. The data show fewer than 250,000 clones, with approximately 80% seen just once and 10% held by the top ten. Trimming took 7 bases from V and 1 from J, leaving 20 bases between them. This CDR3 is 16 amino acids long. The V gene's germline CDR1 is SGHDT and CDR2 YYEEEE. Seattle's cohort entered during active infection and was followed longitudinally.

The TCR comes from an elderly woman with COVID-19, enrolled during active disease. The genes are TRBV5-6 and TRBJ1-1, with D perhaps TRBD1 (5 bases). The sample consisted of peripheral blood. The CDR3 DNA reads TGTGCCAGCGTCGTTTTGAAGGGGCCCACGAACACTGAAGCTTTCTTT. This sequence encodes CASVVLKGPTNTEAFF.